Listed below are T cell receptor beta chains from one sample, sequenced in a study of beta chain features in type 1 diabetes. Data came from immunoSEQ multiplex PCR; TCRdb stores just in-frame clones and leaves some out. The data hold some 150,000 clones, with 13% observed a single time. Material: central memory CD4+ T cells from blood. The receptors were gathered from a man aged 18 to 29 with type 1 diabetes. The conserved cysteine and the conserved F or W are not part of the CDR3 here. A D gene is named only where the DNA matches it firmly. Clone size appears in some rows only: once, few, many, or a class for an expanded clone.

v_call	d_call	clone_size	j_call	cdr3_aa
TRBV6-6	NA	NA	TRBJ1-5	ASSPGSQGGNQPQH
TRBV11-3	TRBD1	NA	TRBJ2-3	ASSPGQGAGSSTDTQY
TRBV19	NA	few	TRBJ2-2	ASSVGFANTGELF
TRBV2	TRBD1	NA	TRBJ1-5	ASNPDRGEYQPQH
TRBV5-1	NA	NA	TRBJ2-7	ASRQTGRYEQY
TRBV7-2	NA	NA	TRBJ2-3	ASGFTDTQY
TRBV10-3	TRBD2	few	TRBJ2-3	AISVSGGQSVGTDTQY
TRBV18	NA	few	TRBJ1-1	ASSDRRNTEAF
TRBV5-8	NA	few	TRBJ2-7	ASSLGGRTQDEQY
TRBV25-1	NA	NA	TRBJ1-1	ASRENWNTEAF
TRBV30	NA	NA	TRBJ2-7	AWSRPGLSSYEQY
TRBV28	TRBD1	NA	TRBJ1-2	ASSSGTEIYGYT
TRBV18	NA	NA	TRBJ1-1	ASSPLGGDTEAF
TRBV7-9	NA	few	TRBJ2-3	ASQSGDTQY
TRBV29-1	NA	few	TRBJ2-3	SVVPVIGTDTQY
TRBV28	TRBD2	NA	TRBJ2-5	ASNPGGGQETQY
TRBV29-1	NA	NA	TRBJ2-1	SVDGQWTGEQF
TRBV30	NA	few	TRBJ1-2	AWSLAGSYGYT
TRBV10-1	NA	many	TRBJ2-1	ASSESLAINEQF
TRBV18	TRBD1	NA	TRBJ1-1	ASSADRLGTEAF
TRBV9	NA	few	TRBJ2-4	ASSVGLSAKNIQY
TRBV7-2	TRBD2	few	TRBJ2-2	ASSPRASGYTGELF
TRBV6-5	NA	NA	TRBJ1-3	ASSQAHSGNTIY
TRBV9	NA	few	TRBJ1-1	ASSVASLTGRRAEAF
TRBV7-9	NA	few	TRBJ1-6	ASSPQEATGSPLH
TRBV4-1	NA	NA	TRBJ2-7	ASSQADVGQTYEQY
TRBV6-5	NA	NA	TRBJ1-3	ASSYRTGNTIY
TRBV4-1	TRBD2	NA	TRBJ2-3	ASSQVSGGDTQY
TRBV28	TRBD1	NA	TRBJ1-2	ASSFEGTVYGYT
TRBV29-1	TRBD1	few	TRBJ1-2	SVDGQGVVSGYT
TRBV6-1	NA	NA	TRBJ2-1	ASGLLMGNEQF
TRBV7-8	NA	NA	TRBJ1-3	ASSSQGPGNTIY
TRBV6-5	TRBD2	NA	TRBJ2-7	ASSYAAGAYEQY
TRBV15	NA	NA	TRBJ2-6	ATSRGPGVGANVLT
TRBV5-4	NA	NA	TRBJ2-1	ASSLDWIEQF
TRBV30	NA	NA	TRBJ1-1	AWSLRGPAF
TRBV7-2	TRBD2	NA	TRBJ2-1	ARAGGPGNEQF
TRBV10-1	NA	NA	TRBJ2-3	ASTDTQY
TRBV10-3	TRBD1	NA	TRBJ2-7	AISEAGTDYEQY
TRBV7-2	NA	NA	TRBJ2-1	ASSSQGTGYNEQF
TRBV7-2	TRBD2	few	TRBJ2-2	ASSPTSGGAGGELF
TRBV10-3	NA	few	TRBJ2-7	AISGSSYEQY
TRBV4-3	NA	few	TRBJ2-5	ASSRLQGETQY
TRBV11-2	NA	NA	TRBJ1-2	ASSLVWGGYT
TRBV18	NA	NA	TRBJ1-1	ASSPDRLNTEAF
TRBV5-4	NA	few	TRBJ1-1	ASSLTGVNTEAF
TRBV6-5	NA	few	TRBJ2-7	ASSYSIDNSYEQY
TRBV7-2	NA	NA	TRBJ1-1	ASSLRTLGYITEAF
TRBV5-1	TRBD1	NA	TRBJ2-7	ASSSLQGNEQY
TRBV7-3	TRBD2	many	TRBJ2-5	ASSQLAEETQY
TRBV15	NA	NA	TRBJ1-4	ATSRDAGNEKLF
TRBV2	NA	NA	TRBJ2-2	ASSESFSEGGELF
TRBV9	NA	many	TRBJ2-1	ASSVIGEGEQF
TRBV10-1	NA	NA	TRBJ1-1	ASSSQGTEAF
TRBV6-1	NA	NA	TRBJ2-2	ASSEPGQNTGELF
TRBV7-8	NA	NA	TRBJ2-1	ASSLVLGVGLNEQF
TRBV18	TRBD1	few	TRBJ2-5	ASSPVTGGQETQY
TRBV18	NA	few	TRBJ1-2	ASSPGSGNYGYT